This T cell receptor beta chain was profiled in a study of a mutant IDH1 vaccine in newly diagnosed glioma. Study-level information: At weeks 1, 3, 5, 7, 11, 15, 19 and 23, patients received a vaccination, eight in all. Treated patients, averaging roughly 44 years, were roughly 62% male and roughly 38% female.

With regard to this clone: The antigen is unknown.

Time point described: week 23, last vaccination. A single vaccine dose contained 300 ug of mutant IDH1 20-mer peptide, and topical imiquimod was used with it. TCRdb keeps only in-frame clones here, not all; method: immunoSEQ multiplex PCR. This sample yields 52,000 or so clones, of which about 81% are seen a single time; around 8.9% belongs to the top ten. The starting material was PBMCs, obtained from a glioma patient whose treatment included an IDH1 peptide vaccine. This receptor was obtained from a middle-aged woman with glioma. Some clones in this sample may be carry-over from other donors' samples.

The CDR3 coding sequence is TGTGCCAGCAGCTCGGACAGGTCGAACACCGGGGAGCTGTTTTTT. It translates to CASSSDRSNTGELFF. V and J are TRBV7-2 and TRBJ2-2, with TRBD1 matching 7 bases. The CDR3 length is 15 residues. Per germline, CDR1 SGHTA and CDR2 FQGNSA. V lost 4 bases to trimming and J lost 0 bases; unmatched junction nucleotides: 2.